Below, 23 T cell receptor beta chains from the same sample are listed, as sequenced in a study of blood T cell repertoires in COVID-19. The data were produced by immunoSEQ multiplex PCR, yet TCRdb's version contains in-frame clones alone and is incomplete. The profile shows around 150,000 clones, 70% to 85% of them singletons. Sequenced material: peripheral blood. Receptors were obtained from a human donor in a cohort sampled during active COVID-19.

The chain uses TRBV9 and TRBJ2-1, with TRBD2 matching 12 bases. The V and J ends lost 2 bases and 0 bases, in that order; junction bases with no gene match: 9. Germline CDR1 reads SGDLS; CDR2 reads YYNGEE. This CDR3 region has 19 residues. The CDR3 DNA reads TGTGCCAGCAGCGTCAGATCCGGACTAGCGGGGAGCTCCTACAATGAGCAGTTCTTC. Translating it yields CASSVRSGLAGSSYNEQFF. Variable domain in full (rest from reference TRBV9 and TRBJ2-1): DSGVTQTPKHLITATGQRVTLRCSPRSGDLSVYWYQQSLDQGLQFLIQYYNGEERAKGNILERFSAQQFPDLHSELNLSSLELGDSALYFCASSVRSGLAGSSYNEQFFGPGTRLTVL.

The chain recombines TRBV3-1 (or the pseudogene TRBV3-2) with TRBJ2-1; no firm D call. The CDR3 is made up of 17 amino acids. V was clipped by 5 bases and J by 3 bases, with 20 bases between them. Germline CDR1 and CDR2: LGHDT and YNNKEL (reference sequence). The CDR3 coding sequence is TGTGCCAGCAGCTTCCAAGACTTCCCCCTGAACTACAATGAGCAGTTCTTC. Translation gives CASSFQDFPLNYNEQFF.

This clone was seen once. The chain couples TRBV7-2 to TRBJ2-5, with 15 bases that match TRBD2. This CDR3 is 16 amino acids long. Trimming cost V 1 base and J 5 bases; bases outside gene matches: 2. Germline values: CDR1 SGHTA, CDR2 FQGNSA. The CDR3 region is CASSLGTSGGAETQYF. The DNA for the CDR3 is TGTGCCAGCAGCTTAGGGACTAGCGGGGGGGCTGAGACCCAGTACTTC. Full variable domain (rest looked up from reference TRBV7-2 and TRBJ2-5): GAGVSQSPSNKVTEKGKDVELRCDPISGHTALYWYRQSLGQGLEFLIYFQGNSAPDKSGLPSDRFSAERTGGSVSTLTIQRTQQEDSAVYLCASSLGTSGGAETQYFGPGTRLLVL.

CDR3 in amino acids: CASGGNRYYGYTF. The CDR3 coding sequence is TGTGCCAGCGGGGGGAACAGATACTATGGCTACACCTTC. V and J are TRBV28 and TRBJ1-2; tentative D call: TRBD1 (5 bases). Germline loops: CDR1 MDHEN, CDR2 SYDVKM. The V end lost 8 bases, the J end lost 3 bases, and 13 bases lay between the germline ends. This CDR3 spans 13 amino acids.

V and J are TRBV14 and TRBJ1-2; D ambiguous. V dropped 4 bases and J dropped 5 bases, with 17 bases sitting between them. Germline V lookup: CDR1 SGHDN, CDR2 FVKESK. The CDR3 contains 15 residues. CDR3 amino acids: CASSREHSSPYGYTF. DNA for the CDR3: TGTGCCAGCAGCCGAGAACACAGTTCCCCGTATGGCTACACCTTC.

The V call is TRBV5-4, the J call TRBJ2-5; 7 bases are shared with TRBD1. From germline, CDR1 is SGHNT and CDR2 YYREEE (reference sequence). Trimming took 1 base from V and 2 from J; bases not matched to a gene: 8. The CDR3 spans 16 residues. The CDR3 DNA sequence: TGTGCCAGCAGCTTGCCTCCCGGGACAGTACAAGAGACCCAGTACTTC. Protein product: CASSLPPGTVQETQYF.

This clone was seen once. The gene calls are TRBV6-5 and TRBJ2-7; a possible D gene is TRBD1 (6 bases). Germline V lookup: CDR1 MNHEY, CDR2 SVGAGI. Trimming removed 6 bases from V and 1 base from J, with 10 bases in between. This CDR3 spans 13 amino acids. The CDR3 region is CASSQGLSYEQYF. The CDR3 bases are TGTGCCAGCAGCCAGGGGCTATCCTACGAGCAGTACTTC.

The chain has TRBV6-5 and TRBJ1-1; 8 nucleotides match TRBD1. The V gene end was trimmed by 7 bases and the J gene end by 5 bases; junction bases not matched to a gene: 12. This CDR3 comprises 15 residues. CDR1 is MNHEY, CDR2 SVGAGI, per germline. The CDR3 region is CASITRGLLRTEAFF. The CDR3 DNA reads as TGTGCCAGCATTACCAGGGGGCTACTTAGGACTGAAGCTTTCTTT.

CDR3 in DNA: TGCGCCAGCAGCCCAGACAGTTACTATAATTCACCCCTCCACTTT. Amino acid sequence: CASSPDSYYNSPLHF. V and J are TRBV5-1 and TRBJ1-6, with D maybe TRBD1 (5 bases). The CDR3 length is 15 residues. Trimming removed 4 bases from V and 3 bases from J, with 11 bases in between. The germline gives CDR1 SGHRS, CDR2 YFSETQ.

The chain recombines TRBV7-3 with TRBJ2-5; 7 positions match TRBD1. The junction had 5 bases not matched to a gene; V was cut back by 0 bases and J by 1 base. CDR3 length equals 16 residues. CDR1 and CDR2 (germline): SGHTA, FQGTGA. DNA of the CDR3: TGTGCCAGCAGCTTAACGCCTGGACAGGCCCAAGAGACCCAGTACTTC. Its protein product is CASSLTPGQAQETQYF.

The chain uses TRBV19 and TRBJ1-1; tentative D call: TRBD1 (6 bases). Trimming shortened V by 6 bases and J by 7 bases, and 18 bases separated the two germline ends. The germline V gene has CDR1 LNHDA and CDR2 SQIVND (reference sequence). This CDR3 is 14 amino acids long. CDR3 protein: CASSRTELVGEAFF. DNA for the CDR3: TGTGCCAGTAGCAGGACAGAGTTGGTTGGTGAAGCTTTCTTT.

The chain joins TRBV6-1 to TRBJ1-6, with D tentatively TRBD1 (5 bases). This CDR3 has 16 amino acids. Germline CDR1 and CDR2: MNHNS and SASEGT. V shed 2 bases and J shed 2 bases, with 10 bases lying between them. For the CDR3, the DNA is TGTGCCAGCAGTGAATTTCAGGGTGCCTATAATTCACCCCTCCACTTT. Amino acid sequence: CASSEFQGAYNSPLHF.

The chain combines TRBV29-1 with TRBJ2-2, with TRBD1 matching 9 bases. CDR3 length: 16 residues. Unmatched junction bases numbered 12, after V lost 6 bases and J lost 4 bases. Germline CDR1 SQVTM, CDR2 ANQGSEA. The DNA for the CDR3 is TGCAGCGTGTCTCTTGTGGGACAGGGATTCACCGGGGAGCTGTTTTTT. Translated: CSVSLVGQGFTGELFF.

CDR3 DNA: TGTGCCAGCAGCTCCCGGGGGGGAGTCGTTGGCTACACCTTC. It encodes CASSSRGGVVGYTF. This rearrangement joins TRBV7-2 to TRBJ1-2; tentative D call: TRBD1 (5 bases). The CDR3 is 14 amino acids. In germline, CDR1 is SGHTA, CDR2 FQGNSA. V was trimmed by 4 bases and J by 7 bases, leaving 16 bases between them. The full variable domain, its missing parts supplied by reference TRBV7-2 and TRBJ1-2, is GAGVSQSPSNKVTEKGKDVELRCDPISGHTALYWYRQSLGQGLEFLIYFQGNSAPDKSGLPSDRFSAERTGGSVSTLTIQRTQQEDSAVYLCASSSRGGVVGYTFGSGTRLTVV.

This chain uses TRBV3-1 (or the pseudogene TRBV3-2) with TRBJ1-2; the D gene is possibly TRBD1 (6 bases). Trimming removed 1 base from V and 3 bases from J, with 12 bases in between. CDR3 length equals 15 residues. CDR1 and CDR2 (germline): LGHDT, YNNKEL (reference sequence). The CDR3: CASSQGGGRDYGYTF. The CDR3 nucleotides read TGTGCCAGCAGCCAAGGCGGGGGCCGAGACTATGGCTACACCTTC.

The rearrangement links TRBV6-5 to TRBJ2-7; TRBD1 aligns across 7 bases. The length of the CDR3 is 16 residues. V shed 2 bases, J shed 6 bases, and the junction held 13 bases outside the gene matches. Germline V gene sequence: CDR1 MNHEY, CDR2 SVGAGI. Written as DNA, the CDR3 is TGTGCCAGCAGTTACAGGGCACCGGGACAGTGGTCCGAGCAGTACTTC. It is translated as CASSYRAPGQWSEQYF.

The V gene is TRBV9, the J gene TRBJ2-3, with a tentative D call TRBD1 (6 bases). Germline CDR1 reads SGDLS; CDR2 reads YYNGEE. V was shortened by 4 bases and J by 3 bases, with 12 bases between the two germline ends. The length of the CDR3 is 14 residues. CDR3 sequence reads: CASSLRQVTDTQYF. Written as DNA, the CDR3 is TGTGCCAGCAGCTTACGACAGGTAACAGATACGCAGTATTTT.

For the CDR3, the DNA is TGTGCCAGCAGCCAAGATTGGGGGCCGGGAGAGACCCAGTACTTC. It specifies CASSQDWGPGETQYF. This sequence joins TRBV3-1 (or the pseudogene TRBV3-2) and TRBJ2-5; a possible D gene is TRBD1 (6 bases). CDR3 length: 15 residues. V was pared by 0 bases and J by 4 bases, with 12 bases between. Germline V gene data show CDR1 as LGHDT and CDR2 as YNNKEL (reference sequence).

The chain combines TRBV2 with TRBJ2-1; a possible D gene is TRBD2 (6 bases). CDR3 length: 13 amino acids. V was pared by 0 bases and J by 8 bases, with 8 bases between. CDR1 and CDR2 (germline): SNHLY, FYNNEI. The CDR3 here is CASSEARGDEQFF. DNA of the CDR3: TGTGCCAGCAGTGAAGCGCGGGGTGATGAGCAGTTCTTC.

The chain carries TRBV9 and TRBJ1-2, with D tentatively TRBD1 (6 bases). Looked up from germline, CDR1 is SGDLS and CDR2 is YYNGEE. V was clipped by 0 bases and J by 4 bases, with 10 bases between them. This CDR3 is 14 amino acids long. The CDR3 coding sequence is TGTGCCAGCAGCGTAGCAGGGGAAGGCTATGGCTACACCTTC. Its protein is CASSVAGEGYGYTF.

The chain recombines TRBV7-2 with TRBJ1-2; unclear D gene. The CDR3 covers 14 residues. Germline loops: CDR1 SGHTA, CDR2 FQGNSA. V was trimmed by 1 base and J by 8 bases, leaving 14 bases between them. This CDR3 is CASSLGSPRQGYTF. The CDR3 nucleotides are TGTGCCAGCAGCTTAGGGAGTCCCCGTCAGGGCTACACCTTC.

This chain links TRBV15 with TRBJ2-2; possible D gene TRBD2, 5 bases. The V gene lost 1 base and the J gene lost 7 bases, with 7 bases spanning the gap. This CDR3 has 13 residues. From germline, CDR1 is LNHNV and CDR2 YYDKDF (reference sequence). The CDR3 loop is CATSRAGSGELFF. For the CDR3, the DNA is TGTGCCACCAGCAGAGCGGGGAGCGGGGAGCTGTTTTTT.

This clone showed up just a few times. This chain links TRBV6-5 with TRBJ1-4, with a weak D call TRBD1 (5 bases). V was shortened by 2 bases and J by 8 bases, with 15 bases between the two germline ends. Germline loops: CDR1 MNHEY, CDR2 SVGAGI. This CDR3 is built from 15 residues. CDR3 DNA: TGTGCCAGCAGTTACGGGGGGAACCTGAGGGAAAAACTGTTTTTT. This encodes CASSYGGNLREKLFF.